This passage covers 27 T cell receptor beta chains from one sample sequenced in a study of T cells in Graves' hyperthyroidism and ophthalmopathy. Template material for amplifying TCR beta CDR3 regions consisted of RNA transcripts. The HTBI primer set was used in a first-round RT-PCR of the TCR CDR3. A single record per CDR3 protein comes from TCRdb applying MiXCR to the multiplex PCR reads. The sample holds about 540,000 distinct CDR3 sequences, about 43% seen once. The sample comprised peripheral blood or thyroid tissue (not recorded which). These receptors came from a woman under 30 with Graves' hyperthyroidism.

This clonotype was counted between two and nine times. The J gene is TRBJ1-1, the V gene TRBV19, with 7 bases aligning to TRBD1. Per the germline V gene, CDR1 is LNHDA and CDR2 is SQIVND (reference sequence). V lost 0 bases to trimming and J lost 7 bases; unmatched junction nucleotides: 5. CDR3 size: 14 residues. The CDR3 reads CASSIDGTDREAFF. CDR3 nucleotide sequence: TGTGCCAGTAGTATAGATGGGACAGATCGTGAAGCTTTCTTT.

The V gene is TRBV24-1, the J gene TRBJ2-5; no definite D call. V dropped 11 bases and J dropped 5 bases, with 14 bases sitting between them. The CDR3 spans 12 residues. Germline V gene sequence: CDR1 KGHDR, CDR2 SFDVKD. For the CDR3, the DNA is TGTGCCATCTTCCGTATCCGGGAGACCCAGTACTTC. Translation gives CAIFRIRETQYF.

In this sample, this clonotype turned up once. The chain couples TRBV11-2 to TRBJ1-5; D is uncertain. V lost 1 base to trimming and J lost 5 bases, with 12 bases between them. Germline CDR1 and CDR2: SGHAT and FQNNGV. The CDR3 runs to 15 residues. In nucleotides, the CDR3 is TGTGCCAGCAGCTTAGCCCTAGGGAAGGATCAGCCCCAGCATTTT. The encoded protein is CASSLALGKDQPQHF.

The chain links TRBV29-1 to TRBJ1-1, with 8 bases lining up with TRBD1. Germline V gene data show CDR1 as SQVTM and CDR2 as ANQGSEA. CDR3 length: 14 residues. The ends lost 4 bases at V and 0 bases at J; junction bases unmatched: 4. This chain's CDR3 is CSVVRTGMNTEAFF. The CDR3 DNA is TGCAGCGTTGTTAGGACAGGGATGAACACTGAAGCTTTCTTT.

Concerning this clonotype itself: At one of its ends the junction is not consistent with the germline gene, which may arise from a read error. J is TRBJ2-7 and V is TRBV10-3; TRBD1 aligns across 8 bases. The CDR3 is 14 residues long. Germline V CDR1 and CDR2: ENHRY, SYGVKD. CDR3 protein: CASSPQGARHEQYF. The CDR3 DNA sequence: TGTGCCAGCAGTCCGCAGGGGGCGCGGCACGAGCAGTACTTC.

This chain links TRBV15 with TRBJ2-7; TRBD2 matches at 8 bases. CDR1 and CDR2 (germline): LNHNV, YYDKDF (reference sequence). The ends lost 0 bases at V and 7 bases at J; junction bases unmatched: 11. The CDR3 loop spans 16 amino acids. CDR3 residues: CATSRDFAGGGREQYF. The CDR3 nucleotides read TGTGCCACCAGCAGAGATTTCGCGGGAGGAGGGCGTGAGCAGTACTTC. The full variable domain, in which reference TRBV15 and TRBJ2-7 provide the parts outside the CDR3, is DAMVIQNPRYQVTQFGKPVTLSCSQTLNHNVMYWYQQKSSQAPKLLFHYYDKDFNNEADTPDNFQSRRPNTSFCFLDIRSPGLGDTAMYLCATSRDFAGGGREQYFGPGTRLTVT.

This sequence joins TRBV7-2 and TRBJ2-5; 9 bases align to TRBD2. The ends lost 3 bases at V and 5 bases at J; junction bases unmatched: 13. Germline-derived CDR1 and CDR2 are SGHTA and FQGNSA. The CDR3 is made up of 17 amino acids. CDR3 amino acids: CASSLSLAGRTGETQYF. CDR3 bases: TGTGCCAGCAGCTTGTCGCTAGCGGGACGGACGGGGGAGACCCAGTACTTC.

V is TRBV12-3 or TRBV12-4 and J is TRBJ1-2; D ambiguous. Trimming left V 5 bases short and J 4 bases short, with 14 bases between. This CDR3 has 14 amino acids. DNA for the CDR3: TGTGCCAGCAGTCCCAGGATCACGAGCTATGGCTACACCTTC. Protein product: CASSPRITSYGYTF.

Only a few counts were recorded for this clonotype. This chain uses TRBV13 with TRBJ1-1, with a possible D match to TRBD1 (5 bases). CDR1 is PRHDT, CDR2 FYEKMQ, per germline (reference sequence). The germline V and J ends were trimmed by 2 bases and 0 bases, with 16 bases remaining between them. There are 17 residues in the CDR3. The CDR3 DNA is TGTGCCAGCAGCTTACTTCAAGGGGAACACATGAACACTGAAGCTTTCTTT. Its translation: CASSLLQGEHMNTEAFF.

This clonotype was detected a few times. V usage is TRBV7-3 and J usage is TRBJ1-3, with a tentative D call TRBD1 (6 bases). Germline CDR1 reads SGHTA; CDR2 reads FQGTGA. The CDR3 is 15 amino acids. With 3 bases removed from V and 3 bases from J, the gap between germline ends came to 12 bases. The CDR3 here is CASSFYREVGNTIYF. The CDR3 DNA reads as TGTGCCAGCAGCTTTTACAGGGAGGTTGGAAACACCATATATTTT.

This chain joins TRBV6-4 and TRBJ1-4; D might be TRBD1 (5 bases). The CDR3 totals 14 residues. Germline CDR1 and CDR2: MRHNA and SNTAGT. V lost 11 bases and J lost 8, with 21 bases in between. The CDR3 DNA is TGTGCCGCAAGTGAGGGGCAGGTTGAGGAAAAACTGTTTTTT. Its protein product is CAASEGQVEEKLFF.

In nucleotides, the CDR3 is TGCAGTGCTAGAGAGGGACTAGCAATCGATACGCAGTATTTT. As protein: CSAREGLAIDTQYF. The chain joins TRBV20-1 to TRBJ2-3; 9 nucleotides align to TRBD2. After removal of 0 bases from V and 6 bases from J, the junction contained 4 bases not matched to a gene. CDR1 and CDR2 from the germline V gene are DFQATT and SNEGSKA (reference sequence). This CDR3 comprises 14 residues.

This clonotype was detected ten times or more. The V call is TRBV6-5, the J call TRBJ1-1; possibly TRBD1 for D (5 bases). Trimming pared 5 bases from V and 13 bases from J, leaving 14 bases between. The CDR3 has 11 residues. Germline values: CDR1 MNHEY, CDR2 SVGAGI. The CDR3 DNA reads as TGTGCCAGCAGTGAAGATGGGGCCGATTTCTTT. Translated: CASSEDGADFF.

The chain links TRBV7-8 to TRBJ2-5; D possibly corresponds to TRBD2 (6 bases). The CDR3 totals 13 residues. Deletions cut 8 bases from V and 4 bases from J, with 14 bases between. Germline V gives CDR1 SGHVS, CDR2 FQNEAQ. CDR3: CASGRGIPETQYF. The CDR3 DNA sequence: TGTGCCAGCGGACGCGGGATCCCAGAGACCCAGTACTTC.

The DNA for the CDR3 is TGTGCCAGCAGTAGAACAGGGGTCACAGATACGCAGTATTTT. Protein product: CASSRTGVTDTQYF. The chain combines TRBV2 with TRBJ2-3; 7 nucleotides align to TRBD1. In germline, CDR1 is SNHLY, CDR2 FYNNEI. The V segment lost 5 bases and the J segment 2 bases; nucleotides outside the gene matches: 4. The CDR3 is 14 amino acids.

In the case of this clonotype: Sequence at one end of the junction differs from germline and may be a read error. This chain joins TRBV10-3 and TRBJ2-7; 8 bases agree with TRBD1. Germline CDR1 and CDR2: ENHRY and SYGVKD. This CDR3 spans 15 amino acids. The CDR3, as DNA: TGTGCCAGCAGTTACTTGGGGACAGGTCTCTACGAGCAGTACTTC. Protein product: CASSYLGTGLYEQYF.

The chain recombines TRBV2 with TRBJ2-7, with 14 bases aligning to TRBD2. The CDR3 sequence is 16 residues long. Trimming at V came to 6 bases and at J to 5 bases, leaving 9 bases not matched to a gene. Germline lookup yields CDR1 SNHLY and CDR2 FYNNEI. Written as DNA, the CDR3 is TGTGCCAGCAGCCTACAGAGGGGACTAGCGGGAGACGAGCAGTACTTC. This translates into CASSLQRGLAGDEQYF.

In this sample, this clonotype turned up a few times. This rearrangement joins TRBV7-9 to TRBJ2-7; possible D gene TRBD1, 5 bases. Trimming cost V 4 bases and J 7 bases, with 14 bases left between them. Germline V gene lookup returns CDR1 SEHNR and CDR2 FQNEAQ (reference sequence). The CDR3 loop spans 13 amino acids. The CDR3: CASSWPGSREQYF. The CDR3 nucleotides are TGTGCCAGCAGCTGGCCAGGGTCGAGGGAGCAGTACTTC. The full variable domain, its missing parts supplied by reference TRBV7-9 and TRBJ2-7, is DTGVSQNPRHKITKRGQNVTFRCDPISEHNRLYWYRQTLGQGPEFLTYFQNEAQLEKSRLLSDRFSAERPKGSFSTLEIQRTEQGDSAMYLCASSWPGSREQYFGPGTRLTVT.

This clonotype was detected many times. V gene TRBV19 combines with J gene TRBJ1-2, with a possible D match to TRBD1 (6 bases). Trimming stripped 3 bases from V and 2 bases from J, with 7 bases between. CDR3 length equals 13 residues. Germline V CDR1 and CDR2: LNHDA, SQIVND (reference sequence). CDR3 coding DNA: TGTGCCAGTAGTATCGACAGGAACTATGGCTACACCTTC. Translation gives CASSIDRNYGYTF. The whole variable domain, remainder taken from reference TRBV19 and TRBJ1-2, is DGGITQSPKYLFRKEGQNVTLSCEQNLNHDAMYWYRQDPGQGLRLIYYSQIVNDFQKGDIAEGYSVSREKKESFPLTVTSAQKNPTAFYLCASSIDRNYGYTFGSGTRLTVV.

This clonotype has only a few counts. The CDR3 bases are TGTGCCAGCAGCTTAGCCCCAAGATCTGGAAACACCATATATTTT. Its protein product is CASSLAPRSGNTIYF. The V and J genes are TRBV11-1 and TRBJ1-3; no definite D call. The germline V gene has CDR1 SGHAT and CDR2 FQDESV (reference sequence). The ends were cut back, 0 bases at V and 1 base at J, with 7 bases in the middle. The CDR3 is 15 amino acids.

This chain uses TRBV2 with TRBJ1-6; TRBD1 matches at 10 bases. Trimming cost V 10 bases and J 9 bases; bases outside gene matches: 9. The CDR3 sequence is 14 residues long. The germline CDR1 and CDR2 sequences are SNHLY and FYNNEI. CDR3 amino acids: CATEGQGLFSPLHF. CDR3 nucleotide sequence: TGTGCCACCGAGGGACAGGGGCTTTTTTCACCCCTCCACTTT.

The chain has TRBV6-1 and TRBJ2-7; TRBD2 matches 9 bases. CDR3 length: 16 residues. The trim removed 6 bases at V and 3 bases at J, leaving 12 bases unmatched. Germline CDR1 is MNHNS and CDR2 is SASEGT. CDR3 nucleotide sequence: TGTGCCAGCAGCCAAGATCCTAGCGGGACCAACTACGAGCAGTACTTC. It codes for CASSQDPSGTNYEQYF.

The chain's CDR3 is CASNQGPGGPSDYEQYF. The CDR3 DNA sequence: TGTGCCAGCAACCAAGGCCCGGGAGGGCCTTCTGACTACGAGCAGTACTTC. The chain is built from TRBV7-2 and TRBJ2-7; 8 bases are shared with TRBD2. The germline CDR1 and CDR2 sequences are SGHTA and FQGNSA. CDR3 length: 17 amino acids. Trimming cost V 7 bases and J 3 bases; bases outside gene matches: 17.

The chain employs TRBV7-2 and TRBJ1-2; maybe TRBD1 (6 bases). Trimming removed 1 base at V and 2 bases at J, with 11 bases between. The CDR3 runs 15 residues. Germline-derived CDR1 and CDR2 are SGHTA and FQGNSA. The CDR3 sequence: CASSLVPGANYGYTF. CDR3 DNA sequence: TGTGCCAGCAGCTTAGTGCCAGGGGCGAACTATGGCTACACCTTC.

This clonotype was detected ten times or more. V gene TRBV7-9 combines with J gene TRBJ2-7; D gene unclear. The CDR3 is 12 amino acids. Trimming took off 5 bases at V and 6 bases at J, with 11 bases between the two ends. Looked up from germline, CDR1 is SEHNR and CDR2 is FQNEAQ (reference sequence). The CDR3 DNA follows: TGTGCCAGCAGCCGCGCGTCTCTCGAGCAGTACTTC. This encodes CASSRASLEQYF.

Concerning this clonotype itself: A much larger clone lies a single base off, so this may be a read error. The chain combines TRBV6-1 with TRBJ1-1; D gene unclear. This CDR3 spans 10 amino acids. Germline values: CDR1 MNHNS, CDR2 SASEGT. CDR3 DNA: TGTGCCATCAGTGAAGCGCTGGCTTTCTTT. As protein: CAISEALAFF.

CDR3 DNA sequence: TGCAGTGTAGGACTAGCGGGAGTAGTCGGCGAGCAGTACTTC. It translates to CSVGLAGVVGEQYF. The chain carries TRBV20-1 and TRBJ2-7; 13 bases agree with TRBD2. V was clipped by 7 bases and J by 6 bases; unmatched bases: 9. Germline CDR1 reads DFQATT; CDR2 reads SNEGSKA (reference sequence). This CDR3 is 14 amino acids long.